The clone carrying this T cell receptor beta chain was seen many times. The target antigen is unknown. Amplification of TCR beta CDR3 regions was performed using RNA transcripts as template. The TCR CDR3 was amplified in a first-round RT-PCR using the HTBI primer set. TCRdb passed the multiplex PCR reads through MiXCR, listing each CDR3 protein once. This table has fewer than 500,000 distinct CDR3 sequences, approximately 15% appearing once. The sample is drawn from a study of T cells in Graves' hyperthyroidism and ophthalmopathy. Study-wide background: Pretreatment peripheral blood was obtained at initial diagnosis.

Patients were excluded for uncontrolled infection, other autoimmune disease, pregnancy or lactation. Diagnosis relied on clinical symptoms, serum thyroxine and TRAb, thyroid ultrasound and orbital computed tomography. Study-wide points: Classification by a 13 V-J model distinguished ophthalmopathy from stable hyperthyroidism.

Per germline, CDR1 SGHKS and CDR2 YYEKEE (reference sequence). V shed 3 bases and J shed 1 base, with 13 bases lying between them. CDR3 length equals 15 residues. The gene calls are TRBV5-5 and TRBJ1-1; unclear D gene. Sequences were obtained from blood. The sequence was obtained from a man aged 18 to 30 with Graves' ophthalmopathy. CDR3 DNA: TGTGCCAGCAGCTATTCCGGAAGAGGGAACACTGAAGCTTTCTTT. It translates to CASSYSGRGNTEAFF.